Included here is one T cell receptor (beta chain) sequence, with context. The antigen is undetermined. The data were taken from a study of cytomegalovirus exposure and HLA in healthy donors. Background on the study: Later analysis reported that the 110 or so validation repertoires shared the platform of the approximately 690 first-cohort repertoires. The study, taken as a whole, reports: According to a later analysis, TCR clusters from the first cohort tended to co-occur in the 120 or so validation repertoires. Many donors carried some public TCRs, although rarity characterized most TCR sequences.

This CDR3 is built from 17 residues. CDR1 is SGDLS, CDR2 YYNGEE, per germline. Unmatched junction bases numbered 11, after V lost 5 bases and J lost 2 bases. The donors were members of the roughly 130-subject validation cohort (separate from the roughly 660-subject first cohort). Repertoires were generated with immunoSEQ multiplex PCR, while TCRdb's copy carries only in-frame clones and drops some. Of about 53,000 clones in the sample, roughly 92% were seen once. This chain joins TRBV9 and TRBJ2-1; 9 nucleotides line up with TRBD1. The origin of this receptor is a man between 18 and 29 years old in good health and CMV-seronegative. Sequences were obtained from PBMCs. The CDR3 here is CASSPGQGSLAYNEQFF. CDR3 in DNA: TGTGCCAGCAGTCCGGGACAGGGTTCCTTAGCCTACAATGAGCAGTTCTTC.